This TCR beta chain comes out of a study of cytomegalovirus exposure and HLA in healthy donors. Amplification used 60 Vbeta primers and 13 Jbeta primers. TCRdb keeps only in-frame clones here, not all; method: immunoSEQ multiplex PCR. The data show some 110,000 clones, roughly 80% seen once. The CDR3 loop spans 15 amino acids. Germline assignment: CDR1 LNHDA and CDR2 SQIVND (reference sequence). Trimming took 7 bases from V and 4 from J, leaving 19 bases between them. Worth noting for this clone: Its antigen is still unknown.

Findings and caveats of the study: Earlier results showed most TCR beta V segments being productive about 87% or about 30% of the time.

Sequenced input: PBMCs. The gene calls are TRBV19 and TRBJ1-2; the D gene is possibly TRBD1 (5 bases). This TCR was recovered from a man aged 25 to 40 in good health and CMV-seropositive. For the CDR3, the DNA is TGTGCCAGTATTCCCTGGCAGGGAAGTGGCTATGGCTACACCTTC. Protein product: CASIPWQGSGYGYTF.